Listed here are 19 T cell receptor beta chains from one sample, sequenced in a study of T cell repertoires in cytomegalovirus infection. From the reads, TCRdb called clonotypes with MiXCR, one entry per CDR3 protein. The repertoire includes under 200,000 distinct CDR3 sequences, about a tenth of them detected once, and approximately 4.2% sits in the top ten. Sequenced: PBMCs. The receptor set was obtained from a human donor in good health (CMV status not recorded). Some clones in this sample may be carry-over from other donors' samples.

In its sample, this clonotype was seen many times. The V gene is TRBV7-2, the J gene TRBJ2-3; TRBD1 aligns across 7 bases. Per the germline V gene, CDR1 is SGHTA and CDR2 is FQGNSA. The trim removed 5 bases at V and 0 bases at J, leaving 5 bases unmatched. This CDR3 region has 15 residues. CDR3 region: CASSVRGQSTDTQYF. CDR3 bases: TGTGCCAGCAGCGTAAGGGGGCAGAGCACAGATACGCAGTATTTT.

This clonotype was seen ten or more times. This chain connects TRBV7-8 to TRBJ2-1; 11 bases agree with TRBD2. V lost 6 bases, J lost 6 bases, and 10 bases stayed unmatched. The CDR3 extends over 16 amino acids. Germline lookup yields CDR1 SGHVS and CDR2 FQNEAQ. CDR3 sequence (DNA): TGTGCCAGCAGTCCCTTAGCGGGAGGGCCAAGCAATGAGCAGTTCTTC. Translation gives CASSPLAGGPSNEQFF.

This clonotype was detected ten times or more. Here the CDR3 DNA reads TGTGCCAGAACGACAGGCCCCTCTGGGGCCAACGTCCTGACTTTC. Residues: CARTTGPSGANVLTF. The chain employs TRBV7-2 and TRBJ2-6, with D possibly being TRBD1 (6 bases). The CDR3 length is 15 residues. V lost 9 bases and J 0 bases, leaving 12 bases between the germline ends. Germline CDR1 SGHTA, CDR2 FQGNSA.

This clonotype was counted many times. The chain uses TRBV5-4 and TRBJ2-7; 8 nucleotides line up with TRBD2. The junction had 2 bases not matched to a gene; V was cut back by 0 bases and J by 0 bases. The CDR3 covers 15 residues. Per the germline V gene, CDR1 is SGHNT and CDR2 is YYREEE (reference sequence). CDR3 sequence (DNA): TGTGCCAGCAGCTTGGAACTAGCGGACTCCTACGAGCAGTACTTC. This codes for CASSLELADSYEQYF.

The chain is built from TRBV10-2 and TRBJ1-4; TRBD1 might be the D (5 bases). Germline CDR1 WSHSY, CDR2 SAAADI. V was pared by 6 bases and J by 4 bases, with 12 bases between. The CDR3 spans 14 residues. The CDR3 reads CASSDRGYNEKLFF. CDR3 bases: TGCGCCAGCAGCGACAGAGGATATAATGAAAAACTGTTTTTT.

The chain couples TRBV15 to TRBJ2-7; tentative D call: TRBD2 (7 bases). CDR3 length equals 16 residues. V was cut by 5 bases and J by 0 bases, with 17 bases left in between. CDR1 is LNHNV and CDR2 is YYDKDF in the germline V gene (reference sequence). CDR3 nucleotide sequence: TGTGCCACCAGCGAAAAGGGGGGGGCGAGCTCCTACGAGCAGTACTTC. Its translation: CATSEKGGASSYEQYF.

The sample holds many counts of this clonotype. The chain carries TRBV7-2 and TRBJ2-7, with 8 bases lining up with TRBD2. Germline V lookup: CDR1 SGHTA, CDR2 FQGNSA. With V trimmed by 1 base and J by 3 bases, 2 bases remained unmatched. The CDR3 contains 14 residues. The CDR3 region is CASSLDGTSYEQYF. The CDR3 DNA reads as TGTGCCAGCAGCTTAGATGGGACTAGCTACGAGCAGTACTTC. Drawing the rest from reference TRBV7-2 and TRBJ2-7, the complete variable domain is GAGVSQSPSNKVTEKGKDVELRCDPISGHTALYWYRQSLGQGLEFLIYFQGNSAPDKSGLPSDRFSAERTGGSVSTLTIQRTQQEDSAVYLCASSLDGTSYEQYFGPGTRLTVT.

The chain couples TRBV5-1 to TRBJ2-3, with 10 bases that match TRBD2. CDR3 length: 16 amino acids. Germline-derived CDR1 and CDR2 are SGHRS and YFSETQ. The ends lost 1 base at V and 5 bases at J; junction bases unmatched: 7. The CDR3: CASSLQEAGGQDTQYF. The CDR3 nucleotides are TGCGCCAGCAGCTTGCAGGAAGCGGGAGGGCAAGATACGCAGTATTTT.

The gene calls are TRBV4-1 and TRBJ1-2; D ambiguous. Germline-derived CDR1 and CDR2 are MGHRA and YSYEKL. CDR3 length: 15 amino acids. The V gene lost 3 bases and the J gene lost 0 bases, with 11 bases spanning the gap. CDR3 coding DNA: TGCGCCAGCAGCCACGAACTCCCTGCTAACTATGGCTACACCTTC. Protein: CASSHELPANYGYTF.

A few counts support this clonotype. This chain links TRBV5-1 with TRBJ2-5; no reliable D call. This CDR3 is built from 15 residues. Germline V gives CDR1 SGHRS, CDR2 YFSETQ. Deletions cut 4 bases from V and 3 bases from J, with 16 bases between. The CDR3 protein is CASSPSRPAEETQYF. As DNA, the CDR3 is TGCGCCAGCAGCCCTTCTAGACCAGCAGAAGAGACCCAGTACTTC.

This clonotype was recorded many times. This chain uses TRBV24-1 with TRBJ1-5, with D possibly matching TRBD1 (5 bases). CDR1 is KGHDR, CDR2 SFDVKD, per germline. The CDR3 runs to 15 residues. Trimming cost V 3 bases and J 2 bases, with 10 bases left between them. The CDR3 sequence: CATSDPARGNQPQHF. Here the CDR3 DNA reads TGTGCCACCAGTGATCCGGCCAGGGGCAATCAGCCCCAGCATTTT.

This clonotype has ten or more counts. V gene TRBV6-2 or TRBV6-3 combines with J gene TRBJ2-3; D is undetermined. The length of the CDR3 is 12 residues. CDR1 and CDR2 from the germline V gene are MNHEY and SVGEGT. The V end lost 3 bases, the J end lost 8 bases, and 9 bases lay between the germline ends. The CDR3 loop is CASSYLRATQYF. The DNA for the CDR3 is TGTGCCAGCAGTTATTTACGGGCTACGCAGTATTTT.

This clonotype showed up many times. The chain recombines TRBV25-1 with TRBJ1-1; D ambiguous. Germline loops: CDR1 MGHDK, CDR2 SYGVNS. The CDR3 runs to 15 residues. Trimming took off 4 bases at V and 1 base at J, with 13 bases between the two ends. The CDR3 region is CASSAPARRNTEAFF. The CDR3 nucleotides read TGTGCCAGCAGTGCACCTGCGCGAAGGAACACTGAAGCTTTCTTT.

The sample holds many counts of this clonotype. This chain uses TRBV28 with TRBJ1-5; 9 nucleotides agree with TRBD1. With V trimmed by 7 bases and J by 2 bases, 6 bases remained unmatched. Germline V gene lookup returns CDR1 MDHEN and CDR2 SYDVKM. The CDR3 is 15 amino acids. The CDR3 sequence is CASTLRTGGNQPQHF. DNA of the CDR3: TGTGCCAGCACCCTCCGGACAGGGGGCAATCAGCCCCAGCATTTT.

The J gene is TRBJ1-1, the V gene TRBV19; maybe TRBD1 (6 bases). CDR1 is LNHDA and CDR2 is SQIVND in the germline V gene (reference sequence). V lost 7 bases and J 4 bases, leaving 19 bases between the germline ends. The CDR3 spans 15 residues. CDR3 residues: CASIQKDSLFTEAFF. The CDR3 nucleotides read TGTGCCAGTATTCAAAAGGACAGCCTCTTCACTGAAGCTTTCTTT.

At least ten counts were recorded for this clonotype. V is TRBV24-1 and J is TRBJ2-6; tentatively, D is TRBD1 (5 bases). Germline V gene data show CDR1 as KGHDR and CDR2 as SFDVKD. The length of the CDR3 is 19 residues. Trimming removed 3 bases at V and 0 bases at J, with 17 bases between. The CDR3 coding sequence is TGTGCCACCAGTGATGATGGGGCCCCCACCGACTCTGGGGCCAACGTCCTGACTTTC. This codes for CATSDDGAPTDSGANVLTF.

This clonotype was picked up many times. This chain uses TRBV7-2 with TRBJ1-1; 8 bases line up with TRBD1. This CDR3 comprises 14 residues. Unmatched junction bases numbered 5, after V lost 5 bases and J lost 3 bases. CDR1 and CDR2 from the germline V gene are SGHTA and FQGNSA. Written as DNA, the CDR3 is TGTGCCAGCAGCATACAGGGGGATTACACTGAAGCTTTCTTT. Protein: CASSIQGDYTEAFF.

This clonotype was recorded many times. The chain combines TRBV28 with TRBJ2-6, with D unresolved. CDR1 is MDHEN, CDR2 SYDVKM, per germline. With 6 bases removed from V and 1 base from J, the gap between germline ends came to 10 bases. The CDR3 loop spans 15 amino acids. Written as DNA, the CDR3 is TGTGCCAGCAGGGCTGGTCCGTCTGGGGCCAACGTCCTGACTTTC. As protein: CASRAGPSGANVLTF. The variable domain in full, with the rest retrieved from reference TRBV28 and TRBJ2-6, is DVKVTQSSRYLVKRTGEKVFLECVQDMDHENMFWYRQDPGLGLRLIYFSYDVKMKEKGDIPEGYSVSREKKERFSLILESASTNQTSMYLCASRAGPSGANVLTFGAGSRLTVL.

The table lists this clonotype with a few counts. This chain links TRBV12-3 or TRBV12-4 with TRBJ2-1, with D hard to call. V was clipped by 8 bases and J by 5 bases, with 13 bases between them. This CDR3 contains 13 residues. The CDR3, as DNA: TGTGCCAGCGCTAATTGGGTCGACAATGAGCAGTTCTTC. Its translation is CASANWVDNEQFF.